Listed below are T cell receptor beta chains from one sample, sequenced in a study of lymphopenia after photon versus proton radiotherapy. Profiling relied on immunoSEQ multiplex PCR, and the TCRdb table lists in-frame clones only, not all of them. The sample has tens of thousands of clones; more than 75% are singletons. Source: peripheral blood, taken from a patient treated with proton-based radiotherapy. The receptors derive from a man aged 80 or over with esophageal cancer. The CDR3 runs from the conserved cysteine through the conserved F or W. The D gene is left open where the match is weak. For some rows the clone size is stated as once, few or many, or as a class when expanded; others skip it.

TGTGCCAGCAGCTCCCAAGGTGCGGTTACGCAGTATTTT	CASSSQGAVTQYF	TRBJ2-3	.	TRBV7-8	.
TGTGCCAGCAGCCATTTGGTATGGGGCTACGAGCAGTACTTC	CASSHLVWGYEQYF	TRBJ2-7	.	TRBV14	.
TGTGCCAGCAGCGTAACCGGGACTAGCGGGGGGTACTACAATGAGCAGTTCTTC	CASSVTGTSGGYYNEQFF	TRBJ2-1	.	TRBV9	TRBD2
TGTGCCAGCAGCTTAGCGAGGGGACCCTACGAGCAGTACTTC	CASSLARGPYEQYF	TRBJ2-7	.	TRBV7-2	.
TGCGCCAGCAGGGTTATACCGGGACTAGCGGGGGGGTTCTCCTACGAGCAGTACTTC	CASRVIPGLAGGFSYEQYF	TRBJ2-7	.	TRBV10-1	TRBD2
TGTGCCAGCAGTGAAGCGTGGCCGGCCCCTGAGACCCAGTACTTC	CASSEAWPAPETQYF	TRBJ2-5	once	TRBV2	.
TGCAGCGTGGGGGGGGACAGCGATCAGCCCCAGCATTTT	CSVGGDSDQPQHF	TRBJ1-5	.	TRBV29-1	TRBD1
TGTGCCAGCAGCTTTCTGGGGACAGGGGTCTCTGGGGCCAACGTCCTGACTTTC	CASSFLGTGVSGANVLTF	TRBJ2-6	.	TRBV5-6	TRBD1
TGTGCCAGCAGTTATTCAGGGGGCGGCGGGGAGCTGTTTTTT	CASSYSGGGGELFF	TRBJ2-2	.	TRBV6-5	TRBD1
TGTGCCAGCAAGGGCAAGGTGGCCACAGATACGCAGTATTTT	CASKGKVATDTQYF	TRBJ2-3	.	TRBV2	.
TGTGCCAGCAGTCTAGATGTGGGGGTCGGAGATACGCAGTATTTT	CASSLDVGVGDTQYF	TRBJ2-3	.	TRBV28	.
TGTGCCAGCTCACCACTCGCCAGGTCCTACGAGCAGTACTTC	CASSPLARSYEQYF	TRBJ2-7	.	TRBV18	.
TGCGCCAGCAGCCAAGATGTTGGGGGGAGTGGAAACACCATATATTTT	CASSQDVGGSGNTIYF	TRBJ1-3	.	TRBV4-1	.
TGTGCCAGCAGCTTTAAGCCCAGCTCACAAAGTCGGGCCAACGTCCTGACTTTC	CASSFKPSSQSRANVLTF	TRBJ2-6	.	TRBV7-4	.
TGTGCCAGCTCACGACCGGACAGGGAACTGTTTTTT	CASSRPDRELFF	TRBJ1-4	.	TRBV18	TRBD1
TGTGCCACTAAGTCGGGCACCTTCACGGATGAGCAGTTCTTC	CATKSGTFTDEQFF	TRBJ2-1	once	TRBV19	.
TGTGCCAGCAGCGTATCGGACAGGGTAGAGTATGGCTACACCTTC	CASSVSDRVEYGYTF	TRBJ1-2	few	TRBV9	TRBD1
TGTGCCAGCAGCCAGTACGGGGGACAGGCCTTGGGCTACACCTTC	CASSQYGGQALGYTF	TRBJ1-2	.	TRBV4-2	TRBD1
TGCGCCAGCACGCCGGACGGGGCTAACTATGGCTACACCTTC	CASTPDGANYGYTF	TRBJ1-2	few	TRBV5-1	.
TGTGCCAGCAGCGTAGCTTGGGCGACTAGCGGGGGAGATACGCAGTATTTT	CASSVAWATSGGDTQYF	TRBJ2-3	.	TRBV9	TRBD2
TGTGCCAGCAGCCGGCTAACCGGGACACCTTCCGGAGAAGCTTTCTTT	CASSRLTGTPSGEAFF	TRBJ1-1	.	TRBV7-9	.
TGTGCCAGCAGCTTAGGTACGGGGTATGGCTACACCTTC	CASSLGTGYGYTF	TRBJ1-2	.	TRBV7-9	.
TGTGCCAGCAGCTTAGAATCGGGAGGGCCCAGTGGTAATGAGCAGTTCTTC	CASSLESGGPSGNEQFF	TRBJ2-1	.	TRBV7-9	TRBD2
TGCGCCAGCAGCCAACCCTACGGACTAGCGGGAGAATATTTT	CASSQPYGLAGEYF	TRBJ2-3	.	TRBV4-1	TRBD2
TGCAGCGTTGAAGTGAGGGCTGGTAATGAGCAGTTCTTC	CSVEVRAGNEQFF	TRBJ2-1	.	TRBV29-1	.
TGTGCCAGCACCCCGACAGGGAGACGGACTGAAGCTTTCTTT	CASTPTGRRTEAFF	TRBJ1-1	.	TRBV6-5	TRBD1
TGTGCCAGCAGCGTCGGTGGGTCCGTCTCGGGCACAGATACGCAGTATTTT	CASSVGGSVSGTDTQYF	TRBJ2-3	.	TRBV9	.
TGTGCCAGCAGCATCAGACTAGCGGGATCCTACGAGCAGTACTTC	CASSIRLAGSYEQYF	TRBJ2-7	.	TRBV11-2	TRBD2
TGTGCCAGCAGTGAATCGGACAGATACTACAATGAGCAGTTCTTC	CASSESDRYYNEQFF	TRBJ2-1	.	TRBV25-1	.
TGCAGCGTAAACGGACAGGGGAAGTACGAGCAGTACTTC	CSVNGQGKYEQYF	TRBJ2-7	.	TRBV29-1	TRBD1
TGTGCCAGCTCACCACCGGGTCCCTTCTTAACCTTC	CASSPPGPFLTF	TRBJ1-2	.	TRBV18	.
TGTGCCAGCAGCTTAGGGGCCCGCAGCGGAAACACCATATATTTT	CASSLGARSGNTIYF	TRBJ1-3	.	TRBV7-6	.
TGTGCCAGCAGCGCACAGGGTTACGAGCAGTTCTTC	CASSAQGYEQFF	TRBJ2-1	.	TRBV7-9	.
TGTGCCAGCAGCCAGGGACAGGGGGCGGAAGAGACCCAGTACTTC	CASSQGQGAEETQYF	TRBJ2-5	.	TRBV11-3	TRBD1
TGTGCCAGCAACTCCGATAGCGGGGGGGCAGTCAATGAGCAGTTCTTC	CASNSDSGGAVNEQFF	TRBJ2-1	once	TRBV7-2	TRBD2
TGTGCCAGCAGTGTGGGTGTTGGGGCTCTTGGCTACACCTTC	CASSVGVGALGYTF	TRBJ1-2	.	TRBV9	.
TGTGCCAGCAGTTACTTCACAGGGAGTCTCCATGGCTACACCTTC	CASSYFTGSLHGYTF	TRBJ1-2	.	TRBV6-6	.
TGCAGCGTTGTTGGAACCGGGACAGGGGCCGATACGCAGTATTTT	CSVVGTGTGADTQYF	TRBJ2-3	.	TRBV29-1	TRBD1
TGCGCCAGCAGCTTTCTGGGACAGGTTACCTCCTACGAGCAGTACTTC	CASSFLGQVTSYEQYF	TRBJ2-7	.	TRBV5-1	TRBD1
TGTGCCAGCAGCTCGCCTGCCGGCGGGGCTACGCAGTATTTT	CASSSPAGGATQYF	TRBJ2-3	.	TRBV27	.
TGTGCCAGCAGCTTAGGACAGCACACCGGGGAGCTGTTTTTT	CASSLGQHTGELFF	TRBJ2-2	.	TRBV5-4	.
TGTGCCAGTAGTATCTTTGGCGGTATAAGCTTGGAGCAGTTCTTC	CASSIFGGISLEQFF	TRBJ2-1	.	TRBV19	.
TGTGCCAGCAGCTTCACAGGGAACACCTACGAGCAGTACTTC	CASSFTGNTYEQYF	TRBJ2-7	once	TRBV7-2	.
TGTGCCAGCACCTCCCAGATAGGAAACTATGGCTACACCTTC	CASTSQIGNYGYTF	TRBJ1-2	.	TRBV27	.
TGTGCCAGCAGCTCCCTACTATATGGGACAGGGGTTTCCGAGCAGTACTTC	CASSSLLYGTGVSEQYF	TRBJ2-7	.	TRBV7-9	TRBD1
TGTGCCAGCACGGGCGGGCACAATGAGCAGTTCTTC	CASTGGHNEQFF	TRBJ2-1	.	TRBV6-6	.
TGTGCCAGCAGTGAGTTAATCCCCGGGGATACGCAGTATTTT	CASSELIPGDTQYF	TRBJ2-3	few	TRBV2	.
TGTGCCAGTAGTATAGATGGAGCAGGTAACTATGGCTACACCTTC	CASSIDGAGNYGYTF	TRBJ1-2	.	TRBV19	.
TGTGCCAGCAGTGACAGGTTCGGGGGCCCGGCCGGGGAGCTGTTTTTT	CASSDRFGGPAGELFF	TRBJ2-2	.	TRBV2	.
TGTGCCAGCACCGTGCACTGGGGGCGAGGGAACACTGAAGCTTTCTTT	CASTVHWGRGNTEAFF	TRBJ1-1	.	TRBV28	.
TGCGCCAGCAGTGAACCCGATAACTATGGCTACACCTTC	CASSEPDNYGYTF	TRBJ1-2	once	TRBV10-1	.
TGCGCCAGCAGCCAAGGGGGCAGGGTTAATGAAAAACTGTTTTTT	CASSQGGRVNEKLFF	TRBJ1-4	.	TRBV4-3	.
TGTGCCAGCAGCTCTAGGACAGGGGGCCAAGAGACCCAGTACTTC	CASSSRTGGQETQYF	TRBJ2-5	.	TRBV11-3	TRBD1
TGTGCCTGGAGTGTACAATGGGGGTCCGCCACCTTC	CAWSVQWGSATF	TRBJ1-2	.	TRBV30	.
TGCACCCTTCTTCCTCAAATGAACACTGAAGCTTTCTTT	CTLLPQMNTEAFF	TRBJ1-1	.	TRBV29-1	.